The 20 T cell receptor beta chains below come from one sample, sequenced in a study of blood T cell repertoires in COVID-19. Using immunoSEQ multiplex PCR, the repertoire was profiled, and TCRdb retains in-frame clones only, with some absent. The sample contains under 130,000 clones, roughly 80% of which appear only once. Sequenced: peripheral blood. Receptor source: a woman aged 80 or older with acute or convalescent COVID-19.

The chain joins TRBV7-9 to TRBJ2-2; 8 nucleotides align to TRBD2. Germline V CDR1 and CDR2: SEHNR, FQNEAQ (reference sequence). The CDR3 sequence is 16 residues long. Trimming at V came to 4 bases and at J to 4 bases, leaving 8 bases not matched to a gene. For the CDR3, the DNA is TGTGCCAGCAGCTCTGCAAGCGGGAGCCTCACCGGGGAGCTGTTTTTT. Translation: CASSSASGSLTGELFF. Full variable domain (outside the CDR3, taken from reference TRBV7-9 and TRBJ2-2): DTGVSQNPRHKITKRGQNVTFRCDPISEHNRLYWYRQTLGQGPEFLTYFQNEAQLEKSRLLSDRFSAERPKGSFSTLEIQRTEQGDSAMYLCASSSASGSLTGELFFGEGSRLTVL.

The chain joins TRBV5-6 to TRBJ1-6; D may be TRBD1 (5 bases). The V end lost 5 bases, the J end lost 5 bases, and 14 bases lay between the germline ends. The CDR3 is 15 amino acids. The germline CDR1 and CDR2 sequences are SGHDT and YYEEEE. Written as DNA, the CDR3 is TGTGCCAGCAGGTTCCGGACCAGGGATAATTCACCCCTCCACTTT. This gives the protein CASRFRTRDNSPLHF.

The chain employs TRBV5-6 and TRBJ2-1; 12 nucleotides line up with TRBD2. The germline CDR1 and CDR2 sequences are SGHDT and YYEEEE. The CDR3 consists of 16 residues. Losses at the gene ends were 3 bases for V and 4 bases for J; bases not matched to a gene: 5. This CDR3 reads CASSSRLAGDYNEQFF. In DNA, the CDR3 is TGTGCCAGCAGCTCCCGACTAGCGGGAGATTACAATGAGCAGTTCTTC.

This sequence joins TRBV5-1 and TRBJ2-7; 7 bases fit TRBD1. This CDR3 spans 14 amino acids. V gave up 3 bases and J gave up 4 bases; unmatched junction bases: 7. CDR1 is SGHRS, CDR2 YFSETQ, per germline. The CDR3, as DNA: TGCGCCAGCAGCTCACAGGGGTTGGAGTACGAGCAGTACTTC. Encoded protein: CASSSQGLEYEQYF.

This clone was picked up a small number of times. V and J are TRBV5-1 and TRBJ2-6; a weak D match, TRBD1 (6 bases). The CDR3 consists of 16 residues. Trimming took off 4 bases at V and 0 bases at J, with 11 bases between the two ends. Germline CDR1 and CDR2: SGHRS and YFSETQ. Here the CDR3 reads CASSLKQGSGANVLTF. The CDR3 coding sequence is TGCGCCAGCAGCCTAAAACAGGGCTCTGGGGCCAACGTCCTGACTTTC.

The genes are TRBV24-1 and TRBJ1-2, with D perhaps matching TRBD1 (6 bases). CDR3 length equals 15 residues. V shed 9 bases and J shed 2 bases, with 18 bases lying between them. Per the germline V gene, CDR1 is KGHDR and CDR2 is SFDVKD. CDR3 nucleotides: TGTGCCACCGCCTCAGGGGAGACTCCAAACTATGGCTACACCTTC. Protein sequence: CATASGETPNYGYTF.

This clone came up once. The CDR3 coding sequence is TGTGCCAGTAGGGACAGGGCCATTACCTACAATGAGCAGTTCTTC. The encoded protein is CASRDRAITYNEQFF. V gene TRBV19 combines with J gene TRBJ2-1; the match to TRBD1 covers 8 bases. CDR1 and CDR2 (germline): LNHDA, SQIVND (reference sequence). With V trimmed by 6 bases and J by 2 bases, 6 bases remained unmatched. The length of the CDR3 is 15 residues.

The chain employs TRBV6-5 and TRBJ1-5; D possibly corresponds to TRBD1 (5 bases). The CDR3 sequence is 16 residues long. Trimming took off 0 bases at V and 2 bases at J, with 11 bases between the two ends. Germline CDR1 reads MNHEY; CDR2 reads SVGAGI. The CDR3 nucleotides read TGTGCCAGCAGTTACTCGTGGGGGGATGGCAATCAGCCCCAGCATTTT. This gives the protein CASSYSWGDGNQPQHF.

The chain has TRBV6-2 or TRBV6-3 and TRBJ2-2; 9 bases match TRBD2. CDR1 is MNHEY and CDR2 is SVGEGT in the germline V gene. The CDR3 is 15 residues long. The V gene end was trimmed by 6 bases and the J gene end by 5 bases; junction bases not matched to a gene: 7. CDR3 in amino acids: CASSPQLAGTGELFF. CDR3 DNA sequence: TGTGCCAGCAGCCCGCAACTAGCGGGTACCGGGGAGCTGTTTTTT.

The rearrangement links TRBV3-1 (or the pseudogene TRBV3-2) to TRBJ1-3, with D unclear. The CDR3 spans 14 residues. V was clipped by 4 bases and J by 4 bases, with 11 bases between them. Germline assignment: CDR1 LGHDT and CDR2 YNNKEL (reference sequence). CDR3 in DNA: TGTGCCAGCAGCCCGATGACACTGGGAAACACCATATATTTT. Protein product: CASSPMTLGNTIYF.

The V and J genes are TRBV2 and TRBJ2-5; D is ambiguous. The CDR3 covers 13 residues. Germline V gene data show CDR1 as SNHLY and CDR2 as FYNNEI. The ends were cut back, 6 bases at V and 4 bases at J, with 12 bases in the middle. CDR3 nucleotides: TGTGCCAGCAGCGACGCCAGGCCAGAGACCCAGTACTTC. Translated, it gives CASSDARPETQYF.

J is TRBJ2-7 and V is TRBV6-6; no firm D call. The V and J ends lost 2 bases and 7 bases respectively, with 6 bases between them. The germline CDR1 and CDR2 sequences are MNHNY and SVGAGI (reference sequence). This CDR3 has 11 residues. CDR3: CASSYAAEQYV. As DNA, the CDR3 is TGTGCCAGCAGTTACGCGGCGGAGCAGTACGTC.

The chain links TRBV19 to TRBJ2-2, with 13 bases identical to TRBD2. Germline V gene data show CDR1 as LNHDA and CDR2 as SQIVND (reference sequence). After removal of 5 bases from V and 3 bases from J, the junction contained 3 bases not matched to a gene. This CDR3 is 16 amino acids long. CDR3 in amino acids: CASSLLAGGYTGELFF. In DNA, the CDR3 is TGTGCCAGTAGTTTACTAGCGGGAGGGTACACCGGGGAGCTGTTTTTT. The full variable domain, with the rest looked up from reference TRBV19 and TRBJ2-2, is DGGITQSPKYLFRKEGQNVTLSCEQNLNHDAMYWYRQDPGQGLRLIYYSQIVNDFQKGDIAEGYSVSREKKESFPLTVTSAQKNPTAFYLCASSLLAGGYTGELFFGEGSRLTVL.

This rearrangement joins TRBV7-9 to TRBJ1-1; TRBD1 matches at 10 bases. Germline loops: CDR1 SEHNR, CDR2 FQNEAQ (reference sequence). V lost 5 bases to trimming and J lost 6 bases; unmatched junction nucleotides: 9. This CDR3 has 15 amino acids. The CDR3 sequence: CASSARAGQGAEAFF. CDR3 nucleotide sequence: TGTGCCAGCAGCGCCCGAGCCGGACAGGGGGCTGAAGCTTTCTTT.

This clone was seen ten or more times. The chain uses TRBV7-8 and TRBJ1-2; 7 positions agree with TRBD1. Per germline, CDR1 SGHVS and CDR2 FQNEAQ. The CDR3 runs to 14 residues. The V and J ends lost 5 bases and 3 bases, in that order; junction bases with no gene match: 6. CDR3 sequence reads: CASSARDRDYGYTF. The CDR3 coding sequence is TGTGCCAGCAGCGCCCGGGACAGAGACTATGGCTACACCTTC.

The J gene is TRBJ2-1, the V gene TRBV7-2, with a tentative D call TRBD2 (5 bases). CDR3 length: 13 residues. Germline V gene data show CDR1 as SGHTA and CDR2 as FQGNSA. Trimming shortened V by 4 bases and J by 8 bases, and 12 bases separated the two germline ends. In nucleotides, the CDR3 is TGTGCCAGCAGCTCCGAACTGGAGGATGAGCAGTTCTTC. This codes for CASSSELEDEQFF.

This clone came up a few times. This rearrangement joins TRBV5-1 to TRBJ1-4; TRBD1 matches at 11 bases. This CDR3 region has 15 residues. Per the germline V gene, CDR1 is SGHRS and CDR2 is YFSETQ. The V gene end was trimmed by 1 base and the J gene end by 7 bases; junction bases not matched to a gene: 3. The CDR3 loop is CASSLRTGGFEKLFF. The CDR3 nucleotides read TGCGCCAGCAGCTTGAGGACAGGGGGCTTTGAAAAACTGTTTTTT.

J is TRBJ2-1 and V is TRBV7-6; 7 bases are a match to TRBD1. J gave up 9 bases and V 5 bases, and 10 bases lay outside the gene matches. Germline V gene data show CDR1 as SGHVS and CDR2 as FNYEAQ. The CDR3 covers 14 residues. In nucleotides, the CDR3 is TGTGCCAGCAGCACGGGACCCACAGGGGCTGAGCAGTTCTTC. This translates into CASSTGPTGAEQFF.

The chain is built from TRBV21-1 and TRBJ1-2; the listed D gene, TRBD1, was not tested against the DNA. TRBV21-1 is a pseudogene locus. The CDR3 is made up of 14 amino acids. CDR3 DNA sequence: TGTGCCAGCAGCCTCGGACAGATTAACTATGGCTACACCTTC. This gives the protein CASSLGQINYGYTF.

The J gene is TRBJ2-3, the V gene TRBV7-2; TRBD2 matches 7 bases. CDR1 and CDR2 (germline): SGHTA, FQGNSA. The CDR3 has 17 residues. V shed 3 bases, J shed 4 bases, and the junction held 13 bases outside the gene matches. The CDR3: CASSFPKGGSIPDTQYF. CDR3 nucleotide sequence: TGTGCCAGCAGCTTCCCGAAGGGCGGGAGCATCCCAGATACGCAGTATTTT. Using reference TRBV7-2 and TRBJ2-3 for the parts outside the CDR3, the full variable domain is GAGVSQSPSNKVTEKGKDVELRCDPISGHTALYWYRQSLGQGLEFLIYFQGNSAPDKSGLPSDRFSAERTGGSVSTLTIQRTQQEDSAVYLCASSFPKGGSIPDTQYFGPGTRLTVL.